Listed here are 15 T cell receptor beta chains from one sample, sequenced in a study of shared clonotypes between healthy human individuals. In the naive CD8 group, cells lacked CD45RO and were positively selected for CCR7, so terminally differentiated effector memory CD45RA+ cells were left out. This table comes from immunoSEQ multiplex PCR, and its TCRdb copy is limited to in-frame clones, with some not included. The sample records hundreds of thousands of clones, about 96% being singletons. Source material: naive CD8+ T cells sorted from blood. Receptor source: a man aged 25 to 40 in good health.

V usage is TRBV11-2 and J usage is TRBJ2-7; D is uncertain. V was trimmed by 1 base and J by 2 bases, leaving 12 bases between them. The CDR3 extends over 15 amino acids. The V gene's germline CDR1 is SGHAT and CDR2 FQNNGV. The CDR3 DNA sequence: TGTGCCAGCAGCTTAGTGATCGGCGGAACCTACGAGCAGTACTTC. Translation gives CASSLVIGGTYEQYF.

The rearrangement joins TRBV7-9 to TRBJ1-4; D remains unclear. V lost 5 bases and J 6 bases, leaving 19 bases between the germline ends. Per germline, CDR1 SEHNR and CDR2 FQNEAQ (reference sequence). The CDR3 spans 16 residues. The CDR3 bases are TGTGCCAGCAGCAGCCCTAAGCCTACCGATGATGAAAAACTGTTTTTT. This gives the protein CASSSPKPTDDEKLFF.

The V and J genes are TRBV28 and TRBJ1-3; 11 bases fit TRBD1. The CDR3 has 17 amino acids. Trimming removed 5 bases from V and 1 base from J; junction bases left unmatched: 7. Per germline, CDR1 MDHEN and CDR2 SYDVKM. The CDR3 sequence is CASSRPGQGVSGNTIYF. As DNA, the CDR3 is TGTGCCAGCAGTCGACCGGGACAGGGGGTGTCTGGAAACACCATATATTTT. The full variable domain, rest sourced from reference TRBV28 and TRBJ1-3, is DVKVTQSSRYLVKRTGEKVFLECVQDMDHENMFWYRQDPGLGLRLIYFSYDVKMKEKGDIPEGYSVSREKKERFSLILESASTNQTSMYLCASSRPGQGVSGNTIYFGEGSWLTVV.

This chain joins TRBV27 and TRBJ2-3; possibly TRBD2 for D (5 bases). This CDR3 is 11 amino acids long. V was shortened by 7 bases and J by 6 bases, with 8 bases between the two germline ends. CDR1 and CDR2 (germline): MNHEY, SMNVEV (reference sequence). The CDR3 DNA follows: TGTGCCAGCAAAACTAGGGATACGCAGTATTTT. It is translated as CASKTRDTQYF.

This chain joins TRBV6-6 and TRBJ2-7; TRBD1 aligns across 8 bases. The J segment lost 3 bases and the V segment lost 0 bases, leaving 4 bases of the junction unmatched. This CDR3 has 15 amino acids. The germline CDR1 and CDR2 sequences are MNHNY and SVGAGI (reference sequence). The CDR3 spells CASSYSLDRVYEQYF. CDR3 bases: TGTGCCAGCAGTTACTCCCTGGACAGGGTCTACGAGCAGTACTTC.

The CDR3 is CASSSARGGPYEQYF. The CDR3 nucleotides are TGCGCCAGCAGCTCGGCCAGAGGTGGGCCTTACGAGCAGTACTTC. The genes are TRBV5-1 and TRBJ2-7; D not resolved. Between the trimmed V and J ends, which lost 3 bases and 4 bases, there was a span of 17 bases. CDR3 length: 15 residues. CDR1 and CDR2 (germline): SGHRS, YFSETQ.

The chain employs TRBV5-5 and TRBJ2-1; the match to TRBD2 covers 10 bases. This CDR3 spans 15 amino acids. Losses at the gene ends were 6 bases for V and 5 bases for J; bases not matched to a gene: 8. Germline lookup yields CDR1 SGHKS and CDR2 YYEKEE (reference sequence). The DNA of the CDR3 is TGTGCCAGCAAGACAGCGGGAGGGCAGCACAATGAGCAGTTCTTC. This encodes CASKTAGGQHNEQFF. The full variable domain, its missing parts supplied by reference TRBV5-5 and TRBJ2-1, is DAGVTQSPTHLIKTRGQQVTLRCSPISGHKSVSWYQQVLGQGPQFIFQYYEKEERGRGNFPDRFSARQFPNYSSELNVNALLLGDSALYLCASKTAGGQHNEQFFGPGTRLTVL.

The rearrangement uses TRBV14 and TRBJ2-4; 7 bases match TRBD2. Losses at the gene ends were 0 bases for V and 5 bases for J; bases not matched to a gene: 7. Germline CDR1 is SGHDN and CDR2 is FVKESK. There are 16 residues in the CDR3. DNA of the CDR3: TGTGCCAGCAGCCAAGACGGGGGAGGGCTCCAAAACATTCAGTACTTC. Its translation is CASSQDGGGLQNIQYF.

The J gene is TRBJ2-1, the V gene TRBV7-6; D assignment may be TRBD1 or TRBD2 (5 bases each). Germline V gene sequence: CDR1 SGHVS, CDR2 FNYEAQ. CDR3 length: 16 amino acids. The ends were cut back, 1 base at V and 7 bases at J, with 17 bases in the middle. Written as DNA, the CDR3 is TGTGCCAGCAGCTTAGTCGTCGGCAGAGAGGGGAATGAGCAGTTCTTC. Translating it yields CASSLVVGREGNEQFF.

V usage is TRBV29-1 and J usage is TRBJ2-5; TRBD2 matches 12 bases. The J segment lost 4 bases and the V segment lost 1 base, leaving 10 bases of the junction unmatched. This CDR3 has 17 residues. CDR1 and CDR2 from the germline V gene are SQVTM and ANQGSEA. The DNA of the CDR3 is TGCAGCGTTGAAGGGCTGGCTAGCGGGAGGGACCCAGAGACCCAGTACTTC. It is translated as CSVEGLASGRDPETQYF. Variable domain in full (rest from reference TRBV29-1 and TRBJ2-5): SAVISQKPSRDICQRGTSLTIQCQVDSQVTMMFWYRQQPGQSLTLIATANQGSEATYESGFVIDKFPISRPNLTFSTLTVSNMSPEDSSIYLCSVEGLASGRDPETQYFGPGTRLLVL.

V is TRBV27 and J is TRBJ2-1; D unclear. Between the trimmed V and J ends, which lost 8 bases and 2 bases, there was a span of 10 bases. Germline CDR1 reads MNHEY; CDR2 reads SMNVEV (reference sequence). There are 13 residues in the CDR3. The CDR3 sequence is CASSRPAYNEQFF. For the CDR3, the DNA is TGTGCCAGCTCTCGGCCTGCCTACAATGAGCAGTTCTTC.

This clone is a singleton in its sample. The chain employs TRBV7-9 and TRBJ2-2; TRBD1 matches 7 bases. This CDR3 is 18 amino acids long. With V trimmed by 5 bases and J by 0 bases, 12 bases remained unmatched. Germline V CDR1 and CDR2: SEHNR, FQNEAQ (reference sequence). Here the CDR3 DNA reads TGTGCCAGCAGCGCCGACAGGGTTGGGATACCGAACACCGGGGAGCTGTTTTTT. This encodes CASSADRVGIPNTGELFF.

The gene calls are TRBV4-1 and TRBJ2-1; the match to TRBD1 covers 7 bases. The J segment lost 2 bases and the V segment lost 8 bases, leaving 9 bases of the junction unmatched. This CDR3 comprises 15 residues. CDR1 MGHRA and CDR2 YSYEKL come from the germline V gene. The CDR3 DNA reads TGCGCCAGCGGAAGTACAGGGGACCCCTACAATGAGCAGTTCTTC. Amino acid sequence: CASGSTGDPYNEQFF.

The chain combines TRBV27 with TRBJ2-7, with a tentative D call TRBD1 (5 bases). Between the trimmed V and J ends, which lost 6 bases and 3 bases, there was a span of 18 bases. CDR1 and CDR2 from the germline V gene are MNHEY and SMNVEV (reference sequence). This CDR3 comprises 15 residues. The CDR3 protein is CASRIGPIGDYEQYF. The CDR3 DNA is TGTGCCAGCAGAATAGGGCCAATAGGGGACTACGAGCAGTACTTC.

This clone was counted once. Other DNA sequences within the sample encode an identical CDR3. The gene calls are TRBV2 and TRBJ1-2; TRBD1 is a possible D gene (5 bases). Looked up from germline, CDR1 is SNHLY and CDR2 is FYNNEI. This CDR3 region has 10 residues. The V end lost 6 bases, the J end lost 8 bases, and 7 bases lay between the germline ends. The CDR3 reads CASRGRGYTF. In nucleotides, the CDR3 is TGTGCCAGCAGGGGGCGCGGCTACACCTTC.